This TCR beta chain came from a study of blood T cell repertoires in COVID-19. Across the study: Italy, Spain and the United States were the sources of the convalescent and acute COVID-19 samples. T cells, B-cell-depleted T cells, or PBMCs provided the cDNA or gDNA that served as material.

In the study's own analysis: Researchers report that nucleated cell counts were estimated from reference gene primer amplification. Produced via immunoSEQ multiplex PCR; TCRdb's table is partial and in-frame only. The D gene and trimming were derived from the DNA, and the V and J assignments and clone size from that table. This table holds approximately 190,000 clones, over 80% found once. The sequencing input was peripheral blood. This clonotype was sampled from a woman aged 30 to 39 with acute or convalescent COVID-19.

CDR3 in amino acids: CSASPRRQGGVLTF. The CDR3 DNA follows: TGCAGTGCTAGTCCCCGGCGGCAGGGAGGAGTCCTGACTTTC. The chain carries TRBV20-1 and TRBJ2-6; tentatively, D is TRBD2 (6 bases). Deletions cut 3 bases from V and 13 bases from J, with 19 bases between. Germline V gene lookup returns CDR1 DFQATT and CDR2 SNEGSKA (reference sequence). The CDR3 runs 14 residues.